This T cell receptor (beta chain) was identified during a study of T cell changes during pregnancy in multiple sclerosis. Profiling relied on immunoSEQ multiplex PCR, and the TCRdb table lists in-frame clones only, not all of them. The table lists 78,000 or so clones, about 91% of them singletons. The TCR sequence derives from a female donor with multiple sclerosis, enrolled in a pregnancy study. This sample comprised peripheral blood, obtained before pregnancy.

The CDR3 nucleotides read TGTGCCGGTCAATCCGGGACAGCTTATAGCAATCAGCCCCAGCATTTT. Protein product: CAGQSGTAYSNQPQHF. The genes are TRBV9 and TRBJ1-5; 7 bases map to TRBD1. V shed 10 bases and J 0 bases; nucleotides not matched to a gene: 13. This CDR3 has 16 residues. Germline V CDR1 and CDR2: SGDLS, YYNGEE.